This T cell receptor beta chain was retrieved from a study of control samples from healthy donors and cancer patients. Measured with immunoSEQ multiplex PCR; TCRdb has only the in-frame clones, and not every one. This table holds some 150,000 clones, roughly 94% found once. The CDR3 contains 14 residues. The germline V gene has CDR1 SGHAT and CDR2 FQNNGV. The junction had 3 bases not matched to a gene; V was cut back by 5 bases and J by 4 bases. The gene calls are TRBV11-2 and TRBJ2-7; 12 nucleotides line up with TRBD2. This receptor was obtained from a man aged 55 to 70 with colorectal cancer. Sequenced input: PBMCs. The CDR3 region has the DNA TGTGCCAGCAGCCAAGGACTAGCGGGGTACGAGCAGTACTTC. Protein: CASSQGLAGYEQYF.